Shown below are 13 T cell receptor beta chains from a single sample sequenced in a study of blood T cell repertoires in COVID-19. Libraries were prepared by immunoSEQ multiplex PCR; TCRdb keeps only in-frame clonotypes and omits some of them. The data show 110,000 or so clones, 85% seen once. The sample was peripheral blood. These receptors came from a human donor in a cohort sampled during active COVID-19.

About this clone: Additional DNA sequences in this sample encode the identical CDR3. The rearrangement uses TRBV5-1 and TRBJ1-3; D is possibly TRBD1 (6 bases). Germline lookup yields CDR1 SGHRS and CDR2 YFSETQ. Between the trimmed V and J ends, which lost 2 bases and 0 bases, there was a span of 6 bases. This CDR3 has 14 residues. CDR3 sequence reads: CASSLQGSGNTIYF. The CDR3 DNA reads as TGCGCCAGCAGCTTACAGGGCTCTGGAAACACCATATATTTT.

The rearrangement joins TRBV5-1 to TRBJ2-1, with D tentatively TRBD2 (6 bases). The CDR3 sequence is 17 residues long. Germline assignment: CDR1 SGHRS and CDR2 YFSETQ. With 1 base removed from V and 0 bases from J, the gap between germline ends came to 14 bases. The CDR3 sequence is CASSLLTSSSSYNEQFF. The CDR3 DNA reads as TGCGCCAGCAGCTTGCTGACTAGTTCATCCTCCTACAATGAGCAGTTCTTC. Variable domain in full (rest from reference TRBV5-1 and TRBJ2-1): KAGVTQTPRYLIKTRGQQVTLSCSPISGHRSVSWYQQTPGQGLQFLFEYFSETQRNKGNFPGRFSGRQFSNSRSEMNVSTLELGDSALYLCASSLLTSSSSYNEQFFGPGTRLTVL.

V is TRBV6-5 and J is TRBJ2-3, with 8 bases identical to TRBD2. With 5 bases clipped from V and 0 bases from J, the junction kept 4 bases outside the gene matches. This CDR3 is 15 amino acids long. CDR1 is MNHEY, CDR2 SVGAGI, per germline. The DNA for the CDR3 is TGTGCCAGCAGTCCACTAGCGGTCAGCACAGATACGCAGTATTTT. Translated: CASSPLAVSTDTQYF.

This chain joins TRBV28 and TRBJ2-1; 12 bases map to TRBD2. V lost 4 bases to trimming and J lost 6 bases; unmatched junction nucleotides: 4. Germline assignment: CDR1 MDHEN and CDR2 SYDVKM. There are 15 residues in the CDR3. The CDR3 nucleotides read TGTGCCAGCAGTTCACCGACTAGCGGGGGCAATGAGCAGTTCTTC. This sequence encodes CASSSPTSGGNEQFF.

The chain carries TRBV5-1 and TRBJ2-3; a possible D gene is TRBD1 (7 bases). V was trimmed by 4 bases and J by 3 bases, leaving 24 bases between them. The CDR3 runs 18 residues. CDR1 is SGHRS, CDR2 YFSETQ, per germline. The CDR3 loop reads CASSRKGGRGADTDTQYF. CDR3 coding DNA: TGCGCCAGCAGCCGGAAGGGAGGCAGGGGGGCTGATACAGATACGCAGTATTTT.

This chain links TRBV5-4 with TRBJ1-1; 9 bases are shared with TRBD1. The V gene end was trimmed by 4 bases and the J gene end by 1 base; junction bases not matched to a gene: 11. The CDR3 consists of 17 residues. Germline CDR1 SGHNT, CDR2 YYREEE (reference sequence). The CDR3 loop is CASSPLSWDRENTEAFF. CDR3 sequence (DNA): TGTGCCAGCAGCCCACTCTCTTGGGACAGGGAGAACACTGAAGCTTTCTTT.

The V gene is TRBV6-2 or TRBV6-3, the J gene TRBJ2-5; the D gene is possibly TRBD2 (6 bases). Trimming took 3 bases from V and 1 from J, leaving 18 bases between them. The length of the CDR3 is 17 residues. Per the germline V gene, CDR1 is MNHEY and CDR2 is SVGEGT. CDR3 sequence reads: CASSYSHLRDLQETQYF. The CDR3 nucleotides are TGTGCCAGCAGTTATTCCCATTTGCGGGATCTCCAAGAGACCCAGTACTTC.

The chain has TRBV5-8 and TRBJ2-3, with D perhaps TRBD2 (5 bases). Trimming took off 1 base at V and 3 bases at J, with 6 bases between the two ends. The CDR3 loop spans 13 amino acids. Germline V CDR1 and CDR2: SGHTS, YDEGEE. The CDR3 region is CASSLSGTDTQYF. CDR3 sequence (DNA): TGTGCCAGCAGCTTGTCGGGGACAGATACGCAGTATTTT.

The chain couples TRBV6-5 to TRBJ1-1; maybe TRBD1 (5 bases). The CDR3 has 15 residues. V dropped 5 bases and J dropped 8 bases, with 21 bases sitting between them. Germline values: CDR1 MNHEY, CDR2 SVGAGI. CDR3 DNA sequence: TGTGCCAGCAGTCGCGCCGCGGGGGTGGGAAGGGAAGCTTTCTTT. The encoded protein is CASSRAAGVGREAFF.

CDR3 sequence: CASWTPSNQPQHF. The CDR3 DNA reads as TGTGCCAGTTGGACACCTAGCAATCAGCCCCAGCATTTT. This rearrangement joins TRBV28 to TRBJ1-5, with TRBD1 as a possible D gene (5 bases). V lost 9 bases, J lost 0 bases, and 9 bases lay in between. Germline lookup yields CDR1 MDHEN and CDR2 SYDVKM. The CDR3 consists of 13 residues.

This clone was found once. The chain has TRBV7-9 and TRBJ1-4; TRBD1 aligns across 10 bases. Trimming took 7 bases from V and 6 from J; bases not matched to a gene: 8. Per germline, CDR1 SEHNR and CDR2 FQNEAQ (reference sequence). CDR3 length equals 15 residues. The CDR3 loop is CASNSRQGAYEKLFF. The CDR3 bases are TGTGCCAGCAATTCTCGACAGGGGGCCTATGAAAAACTGTTTTTT.

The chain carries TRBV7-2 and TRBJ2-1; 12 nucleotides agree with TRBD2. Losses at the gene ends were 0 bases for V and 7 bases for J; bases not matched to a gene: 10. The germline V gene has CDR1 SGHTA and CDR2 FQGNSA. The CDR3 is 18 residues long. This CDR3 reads CASSLAPPASGGGNEQFF. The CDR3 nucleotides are TGTGCCAGCAGCTTAGCCCCCCCCGCTAGCGGGGGGGGGAATGAGCAGTTCTTC.

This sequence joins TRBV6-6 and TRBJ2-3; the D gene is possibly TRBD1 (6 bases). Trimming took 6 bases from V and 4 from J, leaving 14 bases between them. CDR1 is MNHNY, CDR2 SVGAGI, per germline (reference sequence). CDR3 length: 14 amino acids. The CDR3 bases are TGTGCCAGCAGGGCACAGGGAGCCCCAGATACGCAGTATTTT. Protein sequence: CASRAQGAPDTQYF.